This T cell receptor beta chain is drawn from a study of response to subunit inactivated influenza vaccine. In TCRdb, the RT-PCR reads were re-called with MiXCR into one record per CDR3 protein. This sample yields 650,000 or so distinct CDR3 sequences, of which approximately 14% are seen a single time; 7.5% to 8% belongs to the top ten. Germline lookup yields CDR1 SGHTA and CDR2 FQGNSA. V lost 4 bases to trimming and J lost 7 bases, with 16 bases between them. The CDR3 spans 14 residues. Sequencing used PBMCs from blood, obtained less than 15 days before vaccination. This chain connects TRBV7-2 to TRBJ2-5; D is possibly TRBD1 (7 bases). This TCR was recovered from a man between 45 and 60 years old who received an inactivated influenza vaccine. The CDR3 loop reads CASSSTRQGGTQYF. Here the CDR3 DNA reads TGTGCCAGCAGCTCAACGCGACAGGGAGGGACCCAGTACTTC.